This TCR beta chain appears in the sequencing data of a study of lymphopenia after photon versus proton radiotherapy. Remarks on this clone: The antigen is undetermined.

The repertoire was sequenced with immunoSEQ multiplex PCR; TCRdb's copy has only in-frame clones and lacks some. Of 150,000 to 200,000 clones in the sample, roughly nine tenths were seen once. The germline CDR1 and CDR2 sequences are ENHRY and SYGVKD. This CDR3 is built from 13 residues. Trimming left V 4 bases short and J 6 bases short, with 9 bases between. Regarding the study as a whole: In patients who died, overall survival fell as post-nadir TCR diversity dropped more. Proton therapy kept repertoires fairly stable, unlike photons, which gained effector/memory cells. After lymphocyte nadir, photon-treated repertoires showed oligoclonal expansion, especially CD8+ Temra.

This sequence was found in a man between 50 and 59 years old with gastric cancer. Sample: peripheral blood, taken from a patient treated with photon-based radiotherapy. V usage is TRBV10-3 and J usage is TRBJ2-2, with D perhaps assigned TRBD1 or TRBD2 (6 bases each). CDR3 nucleotide sequence: TGTGCCATCAGTGTGGAGGGGGCCGGGGAGCTGTTTTTT. Its translation: CAISVEGAGELFF.